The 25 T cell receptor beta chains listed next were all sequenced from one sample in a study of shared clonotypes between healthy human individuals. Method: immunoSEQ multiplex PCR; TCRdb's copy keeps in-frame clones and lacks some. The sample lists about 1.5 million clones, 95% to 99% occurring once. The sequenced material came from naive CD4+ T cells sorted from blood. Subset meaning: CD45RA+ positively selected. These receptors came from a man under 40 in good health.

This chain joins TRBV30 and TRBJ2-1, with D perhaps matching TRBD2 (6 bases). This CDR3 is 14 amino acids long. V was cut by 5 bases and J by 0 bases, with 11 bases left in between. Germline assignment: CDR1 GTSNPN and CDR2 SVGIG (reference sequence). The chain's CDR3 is CAWAGAGSYNEQFF. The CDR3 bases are TGTGCCTGGGCAGGAGCGGGCTCCTACAATGAGCAGTTCTTC.

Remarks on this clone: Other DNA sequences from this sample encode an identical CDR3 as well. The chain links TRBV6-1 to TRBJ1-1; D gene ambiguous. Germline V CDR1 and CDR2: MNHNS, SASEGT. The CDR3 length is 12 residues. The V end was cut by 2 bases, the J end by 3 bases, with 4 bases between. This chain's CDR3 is CASSERYTEAFF. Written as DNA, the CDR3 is TGTGCCAGCAGTGAAAGATACACTGAAGCTTTCTTT.

CDR3 residues: CASSEGWQSFSGNTIYF. The CDR3 DNA sequence: TGTGCCAGCAGTGAAGGGTGGCAGTCGTTCTCTGGAAACACCATATATTTT. This chain links TRBV2 with TRBJ1-3; D is undetermined. This CDR3 is 17 amino acids long. The germline V and J ends were trimmed by 1 base and 0 bases, with 13 bases remaining between them. The germline gives CDR1 SNHLY, CDR2 FYNNEI.

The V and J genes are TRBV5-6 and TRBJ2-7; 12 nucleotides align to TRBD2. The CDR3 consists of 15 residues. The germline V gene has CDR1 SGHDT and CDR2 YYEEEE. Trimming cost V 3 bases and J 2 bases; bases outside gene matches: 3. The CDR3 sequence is CASSSRLAGAYEQYF. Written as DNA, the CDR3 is TGTGCCAGCAGCTCCCGACTAGCGGGAGCCTACGAGCAGTACTTC.

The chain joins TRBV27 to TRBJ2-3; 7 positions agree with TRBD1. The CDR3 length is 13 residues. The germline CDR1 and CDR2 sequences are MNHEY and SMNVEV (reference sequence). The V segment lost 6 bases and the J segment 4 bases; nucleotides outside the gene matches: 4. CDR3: CASSGQAADTQYF. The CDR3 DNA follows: TGTGCCAGCAGCGGACAGGCGGCAGATACGCAGTATTTT.

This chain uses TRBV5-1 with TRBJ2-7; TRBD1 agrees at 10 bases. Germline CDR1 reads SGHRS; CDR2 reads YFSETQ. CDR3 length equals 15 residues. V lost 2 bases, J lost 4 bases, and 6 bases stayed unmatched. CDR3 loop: CASSFGTGAGYEQYF. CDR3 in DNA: TGCGCCAGCAGCTTTGGGACAGGGGCTGGGTACGAGCAGTACTTC.

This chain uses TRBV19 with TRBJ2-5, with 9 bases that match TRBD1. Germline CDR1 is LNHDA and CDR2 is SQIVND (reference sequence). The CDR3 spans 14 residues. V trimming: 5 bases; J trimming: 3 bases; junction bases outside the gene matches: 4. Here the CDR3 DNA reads TGTGCCAGTAGTGAGACAGGGGGGGAAGAGACCCAGTACTTC. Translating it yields CASSETGGEETQYF.

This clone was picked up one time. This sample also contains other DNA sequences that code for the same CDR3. CDR3 amino acids: CASSEAGGTEAFF. Here the CDR3 DNA reads TGTGCCAGCAGTGAAGCCGGGGGTACTGAAGCTTTCTTT. The chain couples TRBV6-1 to TRBJ1-1; D possibly corresponds to TRBD1 (5 bases). CDR3 length equals 13 residues. CDR1 is MNHNS, CDR2 SASEGT, per germline. Trimming removed 0 bases at V and 5 bases at J, with 7 bases between.

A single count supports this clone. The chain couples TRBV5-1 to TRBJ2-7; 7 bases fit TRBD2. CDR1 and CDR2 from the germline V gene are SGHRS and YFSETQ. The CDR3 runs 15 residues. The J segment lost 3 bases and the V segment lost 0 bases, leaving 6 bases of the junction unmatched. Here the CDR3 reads CASSLGSSGLYEQYF. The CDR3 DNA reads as TGCGCCAGCAGCTTGGGGTCTAGCGGTCTCTACGAGCAGTACTTC.

The CDR3 region is CASSIVGQGRSNQPQHF. CDR3 DNA sequence: TGTGCCAGTAGTATAGTTGGGCAGGGGCGTAGCAATCAGCCCCAGCATTTT. V and J are TRBV19 and TRBJ1-5; possible D gene TRBD1, 6 bases. Germline CDR1 is LNHDA and CDR2 is SQIVND (reference sequence). The CDR3 has 17 residues. Deletions cut 1 base from V and 0 bases from J, with 13 bases between.

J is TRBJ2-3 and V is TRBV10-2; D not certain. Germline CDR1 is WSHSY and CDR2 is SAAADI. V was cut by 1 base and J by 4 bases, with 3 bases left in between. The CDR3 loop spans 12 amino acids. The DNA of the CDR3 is TGCGCCAGCAGTGAGTTGGCAGATACGCAGTATTTT. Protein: CASSELADTQYF.

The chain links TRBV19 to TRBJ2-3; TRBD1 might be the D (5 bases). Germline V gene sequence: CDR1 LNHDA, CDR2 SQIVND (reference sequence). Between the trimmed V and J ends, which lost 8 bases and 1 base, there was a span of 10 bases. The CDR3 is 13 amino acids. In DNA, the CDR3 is TGTGCCAGTCAGGGATGGGGCACAGATACGCAGTATTTT. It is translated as CASQGWGTDTQYF.

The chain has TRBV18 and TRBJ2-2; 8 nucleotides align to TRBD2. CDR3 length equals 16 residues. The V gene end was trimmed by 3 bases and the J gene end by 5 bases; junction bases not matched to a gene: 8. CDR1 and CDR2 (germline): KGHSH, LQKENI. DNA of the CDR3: TGTGCCAGCTCACCGTCTAGCGGGCCGGGGACCGGGGAGCTGTTTTTT. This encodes CASSPSSGPGTGELFF.

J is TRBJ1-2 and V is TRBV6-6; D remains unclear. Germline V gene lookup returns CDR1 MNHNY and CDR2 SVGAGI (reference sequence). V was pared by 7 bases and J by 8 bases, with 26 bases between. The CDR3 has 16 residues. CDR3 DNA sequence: TGTGCCAGCACCCAGAGGTTACCACAAACCCCTTACGGCTACACCTTC. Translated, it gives CASTQRLPQTPYGYTF.

DNA for the CDR3: TGCGCCAGCAGCCAAGATCCAGGGAACTATGGCTACACCTTC. Amino acids: CASSQDPGNYGYTF. The gene calls are TRBV4-3 and TRBJ1-2, with D possibly matching TRBD1 (5 bases). Germline assignment: CDR1 LGHNA and CDR2 YSLEER. The V end lost 0 bases, the J end lost 2 bases, and 7 bases lay between the germline ends. The CDR3 contains 14 residues.

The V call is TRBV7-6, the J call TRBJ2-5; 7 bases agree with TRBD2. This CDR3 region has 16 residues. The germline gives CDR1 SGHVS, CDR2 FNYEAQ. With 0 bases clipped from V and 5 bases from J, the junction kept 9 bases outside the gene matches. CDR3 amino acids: CASSLARPGREETQYF. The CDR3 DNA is TGTGCCAGCAGCTTAGCGAGGCCAGGGAGGGAGGAGACCCAGTACTTC.

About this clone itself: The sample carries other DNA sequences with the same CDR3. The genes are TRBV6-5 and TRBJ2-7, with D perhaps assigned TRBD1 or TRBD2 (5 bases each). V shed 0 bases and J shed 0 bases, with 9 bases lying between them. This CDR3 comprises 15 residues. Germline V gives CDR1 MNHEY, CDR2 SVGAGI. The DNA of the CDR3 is TGTGCCAGCAGTTACTCCCCGGGGACCTCCTACGAGCAGTACTTC. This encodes CASSYSPGTSYEQYF.

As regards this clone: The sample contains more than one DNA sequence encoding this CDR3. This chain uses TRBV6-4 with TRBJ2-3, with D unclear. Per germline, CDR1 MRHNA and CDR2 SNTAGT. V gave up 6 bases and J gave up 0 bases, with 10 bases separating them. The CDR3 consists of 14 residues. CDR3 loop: CASRESASTDTQYF. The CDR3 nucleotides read TGTGCCAGCAGAGAGTCAGCGAGCACAGATACGCAGTATTTT.

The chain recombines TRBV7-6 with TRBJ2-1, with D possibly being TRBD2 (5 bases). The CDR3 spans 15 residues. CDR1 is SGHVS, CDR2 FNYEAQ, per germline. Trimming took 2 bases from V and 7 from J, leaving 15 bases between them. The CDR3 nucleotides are TGTGCCAGCAGCTTAAGGGAGACAAGTTCAAATGAGCAGTTCTTC. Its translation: CASSLRETSSNEQFF.

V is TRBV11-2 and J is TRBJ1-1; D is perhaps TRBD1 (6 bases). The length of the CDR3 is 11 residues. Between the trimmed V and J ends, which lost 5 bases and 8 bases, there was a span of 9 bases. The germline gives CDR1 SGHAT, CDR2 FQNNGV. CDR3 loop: CASSDRQEAFF. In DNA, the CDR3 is TGTGCCAGCAGCGACAGGCAAGAAGCTTTCTTT.

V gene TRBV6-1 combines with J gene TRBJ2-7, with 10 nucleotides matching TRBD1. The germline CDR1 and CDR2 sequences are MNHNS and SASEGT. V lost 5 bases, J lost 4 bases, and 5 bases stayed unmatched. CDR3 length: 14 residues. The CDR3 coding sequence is TGTGCCAGCAGTCGACAGGGGGCCGGATACGAGCAGTACTTC. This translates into CASSRQGAGYEQYF.

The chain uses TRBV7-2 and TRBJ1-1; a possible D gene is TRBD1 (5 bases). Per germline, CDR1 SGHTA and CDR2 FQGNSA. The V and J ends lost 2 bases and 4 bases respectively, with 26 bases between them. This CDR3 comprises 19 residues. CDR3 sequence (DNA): TGTGCCAGCAGCTTATTCGGGGGGTTGGGCACATCGTGGTCCACTGAAGCTTTCTTT. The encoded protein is CASSLFGGLGTSWSTEAFF. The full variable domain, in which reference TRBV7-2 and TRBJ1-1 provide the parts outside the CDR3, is GAGVSQSPSNKVTEKGKDVELRCDPISGHTALYWYRQSLGQGLEFLIYFQGNSAPDKSGLPSDRFSAERTGGSVSTLTIQRTQQEDSAVYLCASSLFGGLGTSWSTEAFFGQGTRLTVV.

CDR3 sequence reads: CSVEAGDGTDTQYF. CDR3 sequence (DNA): TGCAGCGTTGAAGCGGGAGACGGCACAGATACGCAGTATTTT. The chain recombines TRBV29-1 with TRBJ2-3, with D possibly TRBD2 on 6 matching bases. Germline V gene lookup returns CDR1 SQVTM and CDR2 ANQGSEA. The CDR3 contains 14 residues. V dropped 1 base and J dropped 1 base, with 9 bases sitting between them.

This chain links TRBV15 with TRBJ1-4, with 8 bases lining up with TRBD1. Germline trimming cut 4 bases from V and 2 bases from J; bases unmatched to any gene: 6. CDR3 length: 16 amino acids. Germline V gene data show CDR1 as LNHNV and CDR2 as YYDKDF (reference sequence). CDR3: CATSTPRTGTNEKLFF. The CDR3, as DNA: TGTGCCACCAGCACGCCCCGGACAGGGACTAATGAAAAACTGTTTTTT.

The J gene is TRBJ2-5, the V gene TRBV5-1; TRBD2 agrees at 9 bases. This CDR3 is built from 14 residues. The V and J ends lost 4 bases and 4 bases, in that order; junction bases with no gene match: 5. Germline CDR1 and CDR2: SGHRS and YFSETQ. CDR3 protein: CASSGAGGGETQYF. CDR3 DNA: TGCGCCAGCAGCGGGGCGGGAGGGGGAGAGACCCAGTACTTC.